The present T cell receptor (beta chain) was sequenced within a study of lymphopenia after photon versus proton radiotherapy. Points from the study as a whole: After the lymphocyte nadir, photon-treated repertoires showed oligoclonal expansion, especially of CD8+ Temra cells.

V lost 4 bases, J lost 4 bases, and 10 bases lay in between. Germline V gene lookup returns CDR1 LGHNA and CDR2 YSLEER. The CDR3 is 14 residues long. Measured with immunoSEQ multiplex PCR; TCRdb has only the in-frame clones, and not every one. The sample consists of 20,000 to 25,000 clones, 85% of them appearing once. In the case of this clone: Antigen specificity is unknown.

Specimen: peripheral blood, collected from a patient treated with photon-based radiotherapy. V is TRBV4-3 and J is TRBJ2-2; D ambiguous. This TCR was sampled from a man aged 55 to 70 with pancreatic cancer. The CDR3 reads CASSPVVGTGELFF. CDR3 in DNA: TGCGCCAGCAGCCCCGTAGTTGGCACCGGGGAGCTGTTTTTT.